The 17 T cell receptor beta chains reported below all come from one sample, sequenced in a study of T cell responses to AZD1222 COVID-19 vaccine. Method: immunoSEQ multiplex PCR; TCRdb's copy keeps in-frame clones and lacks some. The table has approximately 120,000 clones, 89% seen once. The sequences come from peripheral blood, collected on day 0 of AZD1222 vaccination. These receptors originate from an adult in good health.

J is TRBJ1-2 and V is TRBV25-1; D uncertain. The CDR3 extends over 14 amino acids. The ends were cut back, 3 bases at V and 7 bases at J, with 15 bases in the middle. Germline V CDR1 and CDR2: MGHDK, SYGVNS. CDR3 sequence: CASSDFAGVGGYTF. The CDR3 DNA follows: TGTGCCAGCAGTGATTTCGCAGGAGTCGGTGGCTACACCTTC.

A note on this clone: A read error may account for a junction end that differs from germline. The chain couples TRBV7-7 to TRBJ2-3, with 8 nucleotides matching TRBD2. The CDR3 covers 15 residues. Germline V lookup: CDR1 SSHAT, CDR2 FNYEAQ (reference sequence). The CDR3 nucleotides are TGTGCTAGCAGCCTAGCGGGCCACAGCACAGATACGCAGTATTTT. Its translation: CASSLAGHSTDTQYF.

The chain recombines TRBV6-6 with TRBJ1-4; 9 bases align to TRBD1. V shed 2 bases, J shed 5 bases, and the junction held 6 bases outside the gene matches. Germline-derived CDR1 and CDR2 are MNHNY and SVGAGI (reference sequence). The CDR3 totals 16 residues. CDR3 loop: CASSYGLGTGNEKLFF. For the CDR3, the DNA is TGTGCCAGCAGTTACGGACTTGGGACAGGGAATGAAAAACTGTTTTTT.

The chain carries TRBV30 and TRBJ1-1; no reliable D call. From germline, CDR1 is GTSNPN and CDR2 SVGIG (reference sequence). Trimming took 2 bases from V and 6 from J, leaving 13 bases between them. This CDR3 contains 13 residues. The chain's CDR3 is CAWSPNKGSEAFF. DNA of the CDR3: TGTGCCTGGAGTCCTAATAAAGGGTCTGAAGCTTTCTTT.

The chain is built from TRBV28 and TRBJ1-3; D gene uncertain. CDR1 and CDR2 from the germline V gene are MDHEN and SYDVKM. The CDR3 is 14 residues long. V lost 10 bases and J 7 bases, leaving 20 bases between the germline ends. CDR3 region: CATTNTDAANTIYF. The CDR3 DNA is TGTGCCACCACGAACACAGACGCCGCTAACACCATATATTTT.

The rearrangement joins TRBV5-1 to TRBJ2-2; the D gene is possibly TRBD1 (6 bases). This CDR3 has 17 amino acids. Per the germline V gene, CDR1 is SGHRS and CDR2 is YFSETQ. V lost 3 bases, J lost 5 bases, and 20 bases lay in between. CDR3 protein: CASSSPTSGQGTGELFF. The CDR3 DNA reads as TGCGCCAGCAGCTCCCCTACTTCGGGACAAGGAACCGGGGAGCTGTTTTTT.

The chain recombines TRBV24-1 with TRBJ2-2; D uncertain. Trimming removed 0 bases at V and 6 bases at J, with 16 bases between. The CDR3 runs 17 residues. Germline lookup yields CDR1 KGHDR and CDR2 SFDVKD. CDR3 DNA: TGTGCCACCAGTGATTTGCCCCTCCCCTCGGCGGCCGGGGAGCTGTTTTTT. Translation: CATSDLPLPSAAGELFF.

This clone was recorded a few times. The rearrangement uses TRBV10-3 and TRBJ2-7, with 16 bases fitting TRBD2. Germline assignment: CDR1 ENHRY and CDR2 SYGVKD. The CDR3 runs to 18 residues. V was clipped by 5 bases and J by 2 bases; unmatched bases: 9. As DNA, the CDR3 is TGTGCCATCAGTTCCGGGACTAGCGGGAGGGCTAGCACCTACGAGCAGTACTTC. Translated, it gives CAISSGTSGRASTYEQYF.

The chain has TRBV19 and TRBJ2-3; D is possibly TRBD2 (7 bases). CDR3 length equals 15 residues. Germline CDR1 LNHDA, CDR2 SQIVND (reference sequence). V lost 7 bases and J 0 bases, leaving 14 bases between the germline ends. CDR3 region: CASTQGRGSTDTQYF. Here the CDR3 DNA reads TGTGCCAGTACCCAAGGGAGGGGGAGCACAGATACGCAGTATTTT.

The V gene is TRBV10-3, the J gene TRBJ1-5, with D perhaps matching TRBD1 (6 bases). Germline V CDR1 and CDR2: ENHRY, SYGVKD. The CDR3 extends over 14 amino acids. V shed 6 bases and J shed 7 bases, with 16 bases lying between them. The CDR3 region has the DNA TGTGCCATCAGCGACCGACAGGCCGGGCAGCCCCAGCATTTT. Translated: CAISDRQAGQPQHF.

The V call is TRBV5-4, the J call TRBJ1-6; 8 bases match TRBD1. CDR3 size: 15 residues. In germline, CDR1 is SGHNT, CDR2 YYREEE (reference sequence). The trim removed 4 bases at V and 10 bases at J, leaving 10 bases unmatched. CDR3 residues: CASSRGTGEYSPLHF. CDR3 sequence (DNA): TGTGCCAGCAGCCGCGGGACAGGAGAATACTCACCCCTCCACTTT.

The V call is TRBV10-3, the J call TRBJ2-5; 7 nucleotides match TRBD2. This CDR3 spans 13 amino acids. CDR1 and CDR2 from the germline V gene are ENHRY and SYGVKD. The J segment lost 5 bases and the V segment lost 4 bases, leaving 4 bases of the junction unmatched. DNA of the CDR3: TGTGCCATCAGTGTGGGGGGGAGGGAGACCCAGTACTTC. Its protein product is CAISVGGRETQYF.

This chain's CDR3 is CASSLKSEHGYTF. Here the CDR3 DNA reads TGTGCCAGCAGTTTAAAGAGCGAGCATGGCTACACCTTC. The rearrangement links TRBV12-3 or TRBV12-4 to TRBJ1-2; D not certain. Trimming removed 2 bases at V and 6 bases at J, with 10 bases between. The CDR3 is 13 amino acids.

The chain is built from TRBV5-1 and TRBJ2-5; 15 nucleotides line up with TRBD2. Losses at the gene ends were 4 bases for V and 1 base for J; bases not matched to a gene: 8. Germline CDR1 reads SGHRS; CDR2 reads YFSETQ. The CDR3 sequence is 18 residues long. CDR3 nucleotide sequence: TGCGCCAGCAGCCCAGGGACTAGCGGGGGGACGTTCCAAGAGACCCAGTACTTC. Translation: CASSPGTSGGTFQETQYF.

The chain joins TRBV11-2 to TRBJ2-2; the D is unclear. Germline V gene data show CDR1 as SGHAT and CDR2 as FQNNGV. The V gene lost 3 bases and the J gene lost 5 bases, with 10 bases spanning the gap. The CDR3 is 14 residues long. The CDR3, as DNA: TGTGCCAGCAGCTTTTTCCACGGGACCGGGGAGCTGTTTTTT. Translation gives CASSFFHGTGELFF. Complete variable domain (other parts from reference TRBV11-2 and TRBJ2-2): EAGVAQSPRYKIIEKRQSVAFWCNPISGHATLYWYQQILGQGPKLLIQFQNNGVVDDSQLPKDRFSAERLKGVDSTLKIQPAKLEDSAVYLCASSFFHGTGELFFGEGSRLTVL.

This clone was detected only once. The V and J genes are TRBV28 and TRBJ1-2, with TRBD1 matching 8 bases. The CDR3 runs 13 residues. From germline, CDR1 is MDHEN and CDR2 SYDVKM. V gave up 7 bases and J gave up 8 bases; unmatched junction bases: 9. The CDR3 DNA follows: TGTGCCAGCATAACTGGACAGGGAGTGGGCTACACCTTC. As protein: CASITGQGVGYTF.

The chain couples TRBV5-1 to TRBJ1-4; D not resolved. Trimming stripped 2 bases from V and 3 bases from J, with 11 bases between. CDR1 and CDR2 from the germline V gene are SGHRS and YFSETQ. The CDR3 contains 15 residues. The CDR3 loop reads CASSLTSTANEKLFF. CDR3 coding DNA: TGCGCCAGCAGCTTAACTAGTACCGCTAATGAAAAACTGTTTTTT.